What follows are 17 T cell receptor beta chains derived from one specimen sequenced in a study of early T cells in non-severe SARS-CoV-2 infection. Via MiXCR, TCRdb re-called the 5' RACE reads, giving one row per CDR3 protein. The repertoire has more than 70,000 distinct CDR3 sequences, over 9% of them found once; the top ten carry under 8%. Material: whole blood. These receptor sequences come from an adult who was a healthcare worker with PCR-confirmed SARS-CoV-2 infection or an uninfected control (not recorded which).

This chain joins TRBV12-3 or TRBV12-4 and TRBJ2-1; 8 bases agree with TRBD1. This CDR3 region has 17 residues. With 5 bases clipped from V and 5 bases from J, the junction kept 14 bases outside the gene matches. This CDR3 is CASSTYRGTNKDNEQFF. CDR3 sequence (DNA): TGTGCCAGCAGTACATACAGGGGGACCAATAAGGACAATGAGCAGTTCTTC.

This clonotype was seen only a few times. Mismatch with germline at one junction end may stem from a read error. The J gene is TRBJ2-7, the V gene TRBV18; D not resolved. Germline CDR1 reads KGHSH; CDR2 reads LQKENI. The CDR3 has 14 residues. The CDR3 coding sequence is TGTGCCAGCTCATCGAGCAAGGACGAAACCAGTGCAGGCTTC. Amino acid sequence: CASSSSKDETSAGF.

In this sample, this clonotype turned up once. The V and J genes are TRBV20-1 and TRBJ2-7; 7 bases map to TRBD2. CDR3 length: 13 residues. The J segment lost 4 bases and the V segment lost 1 base, leaving 4 bases of the junction unmatched. The germline V gene encodes CDR1 DFQATT and CDR2 SNEGSKA (reference sequence). The DNA for the CDR3 is TGCAGTGCTAGAGGGACTAGGCTTTACGAGCAGTACTTC. This encodes CSARGTRLYEQYF.

There are many counts of this clonotype. The J gene is TRBJ1-1, the V gene TRBV24-1, with a weak D call TRBD1 (5 bases). Germline V gene sequence: CDR1 KGHDR, CDR2 SFDVKD. V dropped 5 bases and J dropped 3 bases, with 9 bases sitting between them. CDR3 size: 13 residues. CDR3 residues: CATSAQGDTEAFF. The DNA of the CDR3 is TGTGCCACCAGTGCCCAGGGTGACACTGAAGCTTTCTTT.

This clonotype has more than one count but fewer than ten. The V gene is TRBV18, the J gene TRBJ2-3, with 7 nucleotides matching TRBD2. Trimming cost V 3 bases and J 6 bases; bases outside gene matches: 3. The V gene's germline CDR1 is KGHSH and CDR2 LQKENI. The CDR3 consists of 13 residues. The CDR3 DNA sequence: TGTGCCAGCTCACCGAGCGGGATGGATACGCAGTATTTT. Residues: CASSPSGMDTQYF.

This clonotype came up a few times. V gene TRBV6-1 combines with J gene TRBJ1-2; a weak D match, TRBD1 (5 bases). Per germline, CDR1 MNHNS and CDR2 SASEGT. The V end lost 7 bases, the J end lost 4 bases, and 13 bases lay between the germline ends. The CDR3 loop spans 13 amino acids. This chain's CDR3 is CASTVTALYGYTF. The CDR3 DNA reads as TGTGCCAGCACTGTGACAGCGCTCTATGGCTACACCTTC.

The chain is built from TRBV11-2 and TRBJ2-7; tentatively, D is TRBD1 or TRBD2 (5 bases each). Germline loops: CDR1 SGHAT, CDR2 FQNNGV. The length of the CDR3 is 15 residues. Trimming stripped 3 bases from V and 1 base from J, with 13 bases between. The CDR3 sequence is CASSFPGTVSYEQYF. CDR3 sequence (DNA): TGTGCCAGCAGCTTTCCCGGGACGGTGTCCTACGAGCAGTACTTC.

This clonotype was picked up many times. The J gene is TRBJ1-2, the V gene TRBV6-5, with D hard to call. The V gene's germline CDR1 is MNHEY and CDR2 SVGAGI. Deletions cut 0 bases from V and 4 bases from J, with 9 bases between. There are 14 residues in the CDR3. CDR3 protein: CASSYSGSSYGYTF. CDR3 sequence (DNA): TGTGCCAGCAGTTACTCTGGGTCCTCCTATGGCTACACCTTC.

This clonotype was counted between two and nine times. The V call is TRBV7-9, the J call TRBJ1-1; D is undetermined. Germline CDR1 is SEHNR and CDR2 is FQNEAQ (reference sequence). This CDR3 has 12 residues. V was pared by 2 bases and J by 8 bases, with 9 bases between. Here the CDR3 reads CASSLTGLEAFF. CDR3 nucleotide sequence: TGTGCCAGCAGCTTAACGGGGTTGGAAGCTTTCTTT.

The sample holds many counts of this clonotype. The rearrangement links TRBV9 to TRBJ1-6; 7 bases line up with TRBD1. This CDR3 is built from 13 residues. J lost 8 bases, V lost 3 bases, and 2 bases had no gene match. The germline V gene encodes CDR1 SGDLS and CDR2 YYNGEE. The CDR3 DNA follows: TGTGCCAGCAGCGGACAGGGTTATTCACCCCTCCACTTT. Translating it yields CASSGQGYSPLHF.

The chain joins TRBV27 to TRBJ2-1; D is ambiguous. V lost 3 bases and J 5 bases, leaving 8 bases between the germline ends. Germline assignment: CDR1 MNHEY and CDR2 SMNVEV (reference sequence). The CDR3 is made up of 13 amino acids. CDR3: CASSLAENNEQFF. The CDR3 DNA follows: TGTGCCAGCAGTTTGGCTGAAAACAATGAGCAGTTCTTC.

This chain uses TRBV27 with TRBJ1-1; perhaps TRBD1 as D (6 bases). The CDR3 contains 13 residues. The germline CDR1 and CDR2 sequences are MNHEY and SMNVEV (reference sequence). The V end lost 6 bases, the J end lost 4 bases, and 12 bases lay between the germline ends. CDR3 sequence: CASRGTGSTEAFF. Written as DNA, the CDR3 is TGTGCCAGCAGGGGAACAGGGTCCACTGAAGCTTTCTTT.

This sequence joins TRBV12-3 or TRBV12-4 and TRBJ2-2, with D perhaps being TRBD1 or TRBD2 (5 bases each). V lost 6 bases and J lost 3, with 11 bases in between. The CDR3 spans 14 residues. The CDR3 loop is CASRLGPDTGELFF. CDR3 nucleotide sequence: TGTGCCAGCAGGCTGGGACCAGACACCGGGGAGCTGTTTTTT.

A few counts support this clonotype. The chain couples TRBV19 to TRBJ1-5; maybe TRBD1 (5 bases). The CDR3 is made up of 13 amino acids. The V gene lost 8 bases and the J gene lost 2 bases, with 10 bases spanning the gap. Germline CDR1 and CDR2: LNHDA and SQIVND (reference sequence). The CDR3 loop reads CASGGTGNQPQHF. The CDR3 nucleotides read TGTGCCAGTGGGGGTACAGGCAATCAGCCCCAGCATTTT.

The table lists this clonotype with a few counts. The CDR3 DNA reads TGTGCCAGCAGCTCGTGGGGACTAGCGGGACTCTACAATGAGCAGTTCTTC. The encoded protein is CASSSWGLAGLYNEQFF. The V and J genes are TRBV7-6 and TRBJ2-1, with TRBD2 identical over 13 bases. CDR3 length: 17 amino acids. Germline V gene lookup returns CDR1 SGHVS and CDR2 FNYEAQ. The ends lost 4 bases at V and 3 bases at J; junction bases unmatched: 6.

This CDR3 reads CASSASMGERTDTQYF. The CDR3 bases are TGTGCCAGCAGTGCCTCTATGGGGGAGCGCACAGATACGCAGTATTTT. The V gene is TRBV27, the J gene TRBJ2-3; D possibly uses TRBD1 or TRBD2 (5 bases each). Germline V lookup: CDR1 MNHEY, CDR2 SMNVEV (reference sequence). The CDR3 extends over 16 amino acids. V was pared by 5 bases and J by 1 base, with 16 bases between.

The CDR3 bases are TGCAGTGCTTTGGAGGGACCCCTCTCCTACAATGAGCAGTTCTTC. It codes for CSALEGPLSYNEQFF. The chain is built from TRBV20-1 and TRBJ2-1, with D possibly TRBD2 on 6 matching bases. Germline CDR1 DFQATT, CDR2 SNEGSKA (reference sequence). V was shortened by 5 bases and J by 0 bases, with 14 bases between the two germline ends. The CDR3 is 15 residues long.